This T cell receptor (beta chain) was sequenced for a study of beta chain features in type 1 diabetes. Study details: Age and gender were similar between patients and healthy donors, as were cell yields. The number of sorted cells examined across all samples was some 99 million.

Points on this clone: What it recognizes is unknown.

Every isolated RNA sample was fully reverse transcribed, so sequencing captured expressed TCRB transcripts. Assay used: immunoSEQ multiplex PCR; TCRdb lists only in-frame clones, some missing. This repertoire shows 500,000 to 850,000 clones, 11% to 15% found once; its top ten account for around 0.04%. V lost 6 bases and J 1 base, leaving 10 bases between the germline ends. Looked up from germline, CDR1 is SGHRS and CDR2 is YFSETQ. There are 13 residues in the CDR3. Overall study findings and caveats: There was no resolution here of whether HLA type influences TCRB rearrangement. In every one of the four CD4+ subsets, TCRB CDR3s were moderately but significantly shorter in Type 1 diabetes patients.

The receptor's source is a man between 18 and 35 years old with type 1 diabetes. This chain uses TRBV5-1 with TRBJ1-1; a possible D gene is TRBD1 (5 bases). Source material: naive CD4+ T cells from blood. The CDR3 DNA reads TGCGCCAGCAAGGGGAGCGAGAACACTGAAGCTTTCTTT. Translating gives CASKGSENTEAFF.